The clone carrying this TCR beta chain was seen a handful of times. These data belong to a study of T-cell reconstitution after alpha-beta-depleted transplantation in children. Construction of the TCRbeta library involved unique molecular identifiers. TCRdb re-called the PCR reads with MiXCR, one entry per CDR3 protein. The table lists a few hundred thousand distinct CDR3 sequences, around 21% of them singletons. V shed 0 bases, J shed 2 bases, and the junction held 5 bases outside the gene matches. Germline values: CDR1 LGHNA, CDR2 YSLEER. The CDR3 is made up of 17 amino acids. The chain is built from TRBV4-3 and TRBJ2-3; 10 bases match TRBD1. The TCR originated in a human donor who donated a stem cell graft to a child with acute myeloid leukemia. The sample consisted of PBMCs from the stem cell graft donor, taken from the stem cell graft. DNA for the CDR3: TGCGCCAGCAGCCAAGATAGGACAGGGGGAAACACAGATACGCAGTATTTT. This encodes CASSQDRTGGNTDTQYF.